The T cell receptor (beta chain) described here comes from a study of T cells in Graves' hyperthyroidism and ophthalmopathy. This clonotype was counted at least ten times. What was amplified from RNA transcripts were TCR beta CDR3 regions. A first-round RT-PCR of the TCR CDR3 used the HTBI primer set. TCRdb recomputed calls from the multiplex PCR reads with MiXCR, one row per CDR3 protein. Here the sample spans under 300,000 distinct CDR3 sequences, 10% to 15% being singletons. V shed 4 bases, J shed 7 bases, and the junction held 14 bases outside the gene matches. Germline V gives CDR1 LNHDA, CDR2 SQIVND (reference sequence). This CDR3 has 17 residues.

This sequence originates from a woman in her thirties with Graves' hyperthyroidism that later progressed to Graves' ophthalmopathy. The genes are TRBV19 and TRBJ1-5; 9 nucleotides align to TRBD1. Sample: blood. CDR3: CASSTPRGQGPGQPQHF. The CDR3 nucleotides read TGTGCCAGTAGTACACCACGGGGACAGGGACCGGGACAGCCCCAGCATTTT.